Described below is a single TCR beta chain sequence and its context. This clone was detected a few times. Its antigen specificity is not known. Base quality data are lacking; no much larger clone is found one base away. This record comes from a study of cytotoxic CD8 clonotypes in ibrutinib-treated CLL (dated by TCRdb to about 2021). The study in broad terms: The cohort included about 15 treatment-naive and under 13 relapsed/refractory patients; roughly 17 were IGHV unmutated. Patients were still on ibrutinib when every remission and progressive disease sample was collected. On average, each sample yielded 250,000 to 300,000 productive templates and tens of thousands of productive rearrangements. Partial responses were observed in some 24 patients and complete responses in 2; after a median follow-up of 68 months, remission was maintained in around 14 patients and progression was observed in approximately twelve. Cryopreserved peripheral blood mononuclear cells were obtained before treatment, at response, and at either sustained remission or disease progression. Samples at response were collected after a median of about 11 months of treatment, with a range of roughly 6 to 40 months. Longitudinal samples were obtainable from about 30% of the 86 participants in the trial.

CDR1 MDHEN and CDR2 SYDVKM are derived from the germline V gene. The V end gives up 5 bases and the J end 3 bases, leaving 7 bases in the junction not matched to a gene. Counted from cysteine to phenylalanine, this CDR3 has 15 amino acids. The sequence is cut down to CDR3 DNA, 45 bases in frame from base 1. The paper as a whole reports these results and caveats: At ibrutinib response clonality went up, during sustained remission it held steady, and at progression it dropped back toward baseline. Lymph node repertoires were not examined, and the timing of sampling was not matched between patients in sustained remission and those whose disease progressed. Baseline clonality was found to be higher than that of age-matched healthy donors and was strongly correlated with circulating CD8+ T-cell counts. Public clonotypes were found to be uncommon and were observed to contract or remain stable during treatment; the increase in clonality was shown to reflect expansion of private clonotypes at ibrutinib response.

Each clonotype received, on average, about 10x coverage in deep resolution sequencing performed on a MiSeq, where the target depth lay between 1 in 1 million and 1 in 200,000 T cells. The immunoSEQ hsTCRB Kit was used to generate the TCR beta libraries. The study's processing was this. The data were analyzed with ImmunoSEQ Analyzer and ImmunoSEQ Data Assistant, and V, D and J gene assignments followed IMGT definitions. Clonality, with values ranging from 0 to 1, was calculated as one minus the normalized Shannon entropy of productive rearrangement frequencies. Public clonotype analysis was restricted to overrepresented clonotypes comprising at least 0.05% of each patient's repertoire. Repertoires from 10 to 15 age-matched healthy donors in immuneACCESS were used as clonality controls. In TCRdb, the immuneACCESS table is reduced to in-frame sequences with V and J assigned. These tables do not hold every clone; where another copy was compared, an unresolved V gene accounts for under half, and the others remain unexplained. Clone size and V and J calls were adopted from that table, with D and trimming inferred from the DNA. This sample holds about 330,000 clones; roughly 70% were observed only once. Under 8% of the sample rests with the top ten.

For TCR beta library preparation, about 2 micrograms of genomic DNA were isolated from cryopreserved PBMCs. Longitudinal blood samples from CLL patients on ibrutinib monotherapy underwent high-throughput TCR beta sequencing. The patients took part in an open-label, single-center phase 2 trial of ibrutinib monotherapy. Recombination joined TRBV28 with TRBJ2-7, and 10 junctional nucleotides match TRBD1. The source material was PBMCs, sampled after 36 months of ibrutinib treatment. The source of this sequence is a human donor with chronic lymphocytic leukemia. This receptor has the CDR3 CASSPPDRGNYEQYF. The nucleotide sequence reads TGTGCCAGCAGTCCCCCGGACAGGGGGAACTACGAGCAGTACTTC.